The 23 T cell receptor beta chains presented below share a single source sample, sequenced in a study of cytomegalovirus exposure and HLA in healthy donors. Generated by immunoSEQ multiplex PCR, the TCRdb table keeps only in-frame clones and is missing some. The profile shows approximately 140,000 clones, 88% of them singletons. Sequenced input: PBMCs. These receptor sequences come from a woman under 30 in good health and CMV-seropositive.

J is TRBJ2-1 and V is TRBV25-1, with 8 bases identical to TRBD1. With 8 bases clipped from V and 1 base from J, the junction kept 7 bases outside the gene matches. CDR3 length: 15 amino acids. CDR1 MGHDK and CDR2 SYGVNS come from the germline V gene. The chain's CDR3 is CASRRQGRSYNEQFF. The CDR3 DNA reads TGTGCCAGCCGTCGACAGGGGAGATCCTACAATGAGCAGTTCTTC.

The rearrangement uses TRBV15 and TRBJ2-5; D not certain. The germline V gene encodes CDR1 LNHNV and CDR2 YYDKDF (reference sequence). Trimming shortened V by 1 base and J by 1 base, and 10 bases separated the two germline ends. The CDR3 is made up of 15 amino acids. CDR3 amino acids: CATSRAVQRQETQYF. The CDR3 DNA sequence: TGTGCCACCAGCAGAGCAGTTCAGCGCCAAGAGACCCAGTACTTC.

The chain combines TRBV27 with TRBJ2-3; 8 bases are shared with TRBD2. V lost 3 bases and J lost 3; bases outside the gene matches: 5. The length of the CDR3 is 15 residues. CDR1 is MNHEY and CDR2 is SMNVEV in the germline V gene (reference sequence). The CDR3 sequence is CASSFHGRETDTQYF. CDR3 bases: TGTGCCAGCAGTTTTCACGGGAGGGAAACAGATACGCAGTATTTT.

V usage is TRBV7-9 and J usage is TRBJ1-1; 7 bases fit TRBD1. The CDR3 runs to 12 residues. Germline V gives CDR1 SEHNR, CDR2 FQNEAQ (reference sequence). V dropped 5 bases and J dropped 8; count of bases not matched to a gene: 5. DNA for the CDR3: TGTGCCAGCAGCCGCGACAGGGCCGAAGCTTTCTTT. Protein: CASSRDRAEAFF.

There are a few counts of this clone. The chain recombines TRBV11-2 with TRBJ1-2, with 8 positions matching TRBD1. This CDR3 comprises 15 residues. The germline V gene encodes CDR1 SGHAT and CDR2 FQNNGV. After removal of 5 bases from V and 2 bases from J, the junction contained 7 bases not matched to a gene. As DNA, the CDR3 is TGTGCCAGCAGCCGAGGGGACAGGTGGAACTATGGCTACACCTTC. Its protein is CASSRGDRWNYGYTF. The full variable domain, its missing parts supplied by reference TRBV11-2 and TRBJ1-2, is EAGVAQSPRYKIIEKRQSVAFWCNPISGHATLYWYQQILGQGPKLLIQFQNNGVVDDSQLPKDRFSAERLKGVDSTLKIQPAKLEDSAVYLCASSRGDRWNYGYTFGSGTRLTVV.

The chain recombines TRBV2 with TRBJ1-5; 9 bases fit TRBD1. The germline V gene encodes CDR1 SNHLY and CDR2 FYNNEI. J lost 6 bases, V lost 5 bases, and 5 bases had no gene match. This CDR3 is built from 14 residues. CDR3 nucleotides: TGTGCCAGCAGTCACCGGGACAGGGTTCAGCCCCAGCATTTT. This codes for CASSHRDRVQPQHF.

The chain recombines TRBV6-5 with TRBJ1-3; no clear D gene. Per the germline V gene, CDR1 is MNHEY and CDR2 is SVGAGI. The V and J ends lost 0 bases and 0 bases respectively, with 9 bases between them. The CDR3 sequence is 16 residues long. CDR3 coding DNA: TGTGCCAGCAGTTACTCGCCCAGTAACTCTGGAAACACCATATATTTT. Protein: CASSYSPSNSGNTIYF.

The genes are TRBV10-1 and TRBJ2-2; the match to TRBD2 covers 15 bases. CDR1 is WNHNN, CDR2 SYGVQD, per germline (reference sequence). The CDR3 has 24 amino acids. V lost 0 bases to trimming and J lost 4 bases; unmatched junction nucleotides: 21. The CDR3 nucleotides are TGCGCCAGCAGTGAGTCTCATGGGACTAGCGGGGGGCCGCCCAGCTGCGGGGGCACCGGGGAGCTGTTTTTT. Amino acids: CASSESHGTSGGPPSCGGTGELFF.

This CDR3 is CASSRGGPYGYTF. The CDR3 nucleotides are TGTGCCAGTAGTCGCGGGGGCCCCTATGGCTACACCTTC. The chain employs TRBV19 and TRBJ1-2; D is possibly TRBD1 (6 bases). The CDR3 consists of 13 residues. Germline CDR1 reads LNHDA; CDR2 reads SQIVND (reference sequence). Trimming stripped 5 bases from V and 4 bases from J, with 11 bases between.

The V and J genes are TRBV11-2 and TRBJ1-2, with no clear D. Trimming removed 10 bases at V and 4 bases at J, with 16 bases between. The CDR3 totals 13 residues. Germline V gives CDR1 SGHAT, CDR2 FQNNGV. CDR3 nucleotide sequence: TGTGCCACCCGGAGGGCCCCCATCTATGGCTACACCTTC. Translated, it gives CATRRAPIYGYTF.

The chain recombines TRBV7-3 with TRBJ2-6; D is possibly TRBD1 (5 bases). V lost 8 bases to trimming and J lost 0 bases, with 14 bases between them. In germline, CDR1 is SGHTA, CDR2 FQGTGA. The CDR3 has 16 amino acids. CDR3 in amino acids: CASGAKGISGANVLTF. CDR3 bases: TGTGCCAGCGGAGCCAAGGGGATCTCTGGGGCCAACGTCCTGACTTTC.

The chain links TRBV5-4 to TRBJ2-3; 8 nucleotides line up with TRBD2. Germline V gene sequence: CDR1 SGHNT, CDR2 YYREEE (reference sequence). CDR3 length: 17 residues. The ends lost 4 bases at V and 0 bases at J; junction bases unmatched: 10. The CDR3 loop is CASSQMTSATSTDTQYF. DNA for the CDR3: TGTGCCAGCAGCCAGATGACTAGCGCAACTAGCACAGATACGCAGTATTTT.

The chain uses TRBV5-4 and TRBJ1-1; D is unresolved. With 1 base removed from V and 5 bases from J, the gap between germline ends came to 3 bases. CDR3 length equals 11 residues. Germline CDR1 reads SGHNT; CDR2 reads YYREEE (reference sequence). The CDR3 loop reads CASSLQTEAFF. In nucleotides, the CDR3 is TGTGCCAGCAGCTTGCAAACTGAAGCTTTCTTT.

The CDR3 region is CASSLNRGDYGYTF. As DNA, the CDR3 is TGTGCCAGCAGCTTAAATCGAGGAGACTATGGCTACACCTTC. The J gene is TRBJ1-2, the V gene TRBV5-6; no clear D. CDR1 and CDR2 (germline): SGHDT, YYEEEE. CDR3 length: 14 amino acids. The V end lost 2 bases, the J end lost 3 bases, and 11 bases lay between the germline ends.

This clone has a single count. This chain connects TRBV6-1 to TRBJ2-2; D not certain. Trimming stripped 5 bases from V and 4 bases from J, with 11 bases between. This CDR3 comprises 14 residues. Germline V gives CDR1 MNHNS, CDR2 SASEGT. DNA of the CDR3: TGTGCCAGCAGTTCTCGACATCCCACCGGGGAGCTGTTTTTT. As protein: CASSSRHPTGELFF.

This chain connects TRBV9 to TRBJ2-7, with TRBD2 matching 7 bases. This CDR3 is 16 amino acids long. CDR1 and CDR2 from the germline V gene are SGDLS and YYNGEE. With 0 bases clipped from V and 5 bases from J, the junction kept 11 bases outside the gene matches. The CDR3 nucleotides are TGTGCCAGCAGCGTAGGCGGGCTAGCGGTGGTTAACGAGCAGTACTTC. It codes for CASSVGGLAVVNEQYF.

The J gene is TRBJ1-2, the V gene TRBV29-1, with a weak D call TRBD1 (6 bases). V lost 5 bases and J lost 4, with 17 bases in between. Germline CDR1 SQVTM, CDR2 ANQGSEA. The CDR3 is 14 residues long. CDR3 nucleotide sequence: TGCAGCGTTACGGGGAGGGGGATTAGCTATGGCTACACCTTC. Translated: CSVTGRGISYGYTF. The full variable domain, its missing parts supplied by reference TRBV29-1 and TRBJ1-2, is SAVISQKPSRDICQRGTSLTIQCQVDSQVTMMFWYRQQPGQSLTLIATANQGSEATYESGFVIDKFPISRPNLTFSTLTVSNMSPEDSSIYLCSVTGRGISYGYTFGSGTRLTVV.

V is TRBV5-1 and J is TRBJ2-1; 11 nucleotides agree with TRBD1. V lost 0 bases to trimming and J lost 6 bases; unmatched junction nucleotides: 5. Germline-derived CDR1 and CDR2 are SGHRS and YFSETQ. This CDR3 has 16 residues. The CDR3 sequence is CASSLAGQGAVNEQFF. The DNA of the CDR3 is TGCGCCAGCAGCTTGGCCGGACAGGGGGCGGTCAATGAGCAGTTCTTC. Looking up the rest from reference TRBV5-1 and TRBJ2-1 gives the full variable domain: KAGVTQTPRYLIKTRGQQVTLSCSPISGHRSVSWYQQTPGQGLQFLFEYFSETQRNKGNFPGRFSGRQFSNSRSEMNVSTLELGDSALYLCASSLAGQGAVNEQFFGPGTRLTVL.

The chain joins TRBV28 to TRBJ2-5, with 7 bases that match TRBD2. The V gene end was trimmed by 3 bases and the J gene end by 4 bases; junction bases not matched to a gene: 5. CDR3 size: 14 residues. Germline V gene data show CDR1 as MDHEN and CDR2 as SYDVKM. CDR3 coding DNA: TGTGCCAGCAGTTTCCTCGGACTAGGAGAGACCCAGTACTTC. Its protein product is CASSFLGLGETQYF.

The chain joins TRBV7-9 to TRBJ2-5; TRBD1 might be the D (5 bases). Trimming pared 5 bases from V and 1 base from J, leaving 14 bases between. The CDR3 runs 15 residues. CDR1 and CDR2 from the germline V gene are SEHNR and FQNEAQ (reference sequence). The CDR3: CASSPDLTAQETQYF. The DNA for the CDR3 is TGTGCCAGCAGCCCAGACCTGACAGCCCAAGAGACCCAGTACTTC.

The V and J genes are TRBV19 and TRBJ2-7, with TRBD1 identical over 8 bases. The CDR3 contains 15 residues. CDR1 and CDR2 (germline): LNHDA, SQIVND (reference sequence). V was clipped by 4 bases and J by 2 bases; unmatched bases: 7. This CDR3 is CASSTPTGAAYEQYF. CDR3 DNA sequence: TGTGCCAGTAGTACCCCGACAGGGGCCGCCTACGAGCAGTACTTC.

This chain uses TRBV6-6 with TRBJ2-5, with D tentatively TRBD1 (6 bases). V dropped 0 bases and J dropped 5 bases, with 16 bases sitting between them. Germline V lookup: CDR1 MNHNY, CDR2 SVGAGI (reference sequence). This CDR3 spans 16 amino acids. The CDR3 sequence is CASSYSGAGTGETQYF. DNA for the CDR3: TGTGCCAGCAGTTACTCGGGGGCGGGTACGGGGGAGACCCAGTACTTC.

The chain uses TRBV4-2 and TRBJ1-4; D unresolved. Germline CDR1 and CDR2: LGHNA and YNFKEQ. The CDR3 runs 15 residues. The V end lost 0 bases, the J end lost 8 bases, and 13 bases lay between the germline ends. The CDR3 DNA reads TGTGCCAGCAGCCAAGATCCGGGTTTAGACGAAAAACTGTTTTTT. Protein sequence: CASSQDPGLDEKLFF.